The subject of this entry is one TCR beta chain. The entry originates in a study of technical replicates of blood from a few donors. This CDR3 region has 14 residues. The V end lost 3 bases, the J end lost 5 bases, and 11 bases lay between the germline ends. Germline loops: CDR1 SGHTA, CDR2 FQGNSA. Clones were read by immunoSEQ multiplex PCR, and TCRdb kept only the in-frame ones, dropping some. The sample includes under 85,000 clones, approximately 93% seen only once; the top ten take 0.35% to 0.4%. This sequence originates from a human donor in good health. The chain links TRBV7-2 to TRBJ1-5; no reliable D call. Sequenced material: T cells isolated from PBMCs. The CDR3 sequence is CASSLSGYYQPQHF. CDR3 nucleotide sequence: TGTGCCAGCAGCTTGTCGGGTTACTATCAGCCCCAGCATTTT.